This entry concerns a single TCR beta chain. The germline gives CDR1 SGDLS, CDR2 YYNGEE. The V gene lost 4 bases and the J gene lost 9 bases, with 16 bases spanning the gap. CDR3 length: 13 residues. The data originate from a study of blood T cell repertoires in COVID-19. Study context: The United States, Italy and Spain were the sources of the acute and convalescent COVID-19 samples. In each case, the material was cDNA or gDNA derived from T cells, B-cell-depleted T cells, or PBMCs.

In the original processing: The authors estimated nucleated cell counts from reference gene primer amplification. Only in-frame clones appear in the TCRdb table, and some are missing; sequencing was by immunoSEQ multiplex PCR. From that table come the V and J calls and clone size; the DNA was used to work out D and trimming. The repertoire holds 32,000 or so clones, roughly 90% seen once, with just under 2% in the top ten. The sequencing sample was made of peripheral blood. The sequence derives from a man over 45 with active or convalescent COVID-19. This sequence joins TRBV9 and TRBJ2-5, with D possibly TRBD2 on 6 matching bases. As DNA, the CDR3 is TGTGCCAGCAGCACATACGACGCGGGGTCCCAGTACTTC. Residues: CASSTYDAGSQYF.